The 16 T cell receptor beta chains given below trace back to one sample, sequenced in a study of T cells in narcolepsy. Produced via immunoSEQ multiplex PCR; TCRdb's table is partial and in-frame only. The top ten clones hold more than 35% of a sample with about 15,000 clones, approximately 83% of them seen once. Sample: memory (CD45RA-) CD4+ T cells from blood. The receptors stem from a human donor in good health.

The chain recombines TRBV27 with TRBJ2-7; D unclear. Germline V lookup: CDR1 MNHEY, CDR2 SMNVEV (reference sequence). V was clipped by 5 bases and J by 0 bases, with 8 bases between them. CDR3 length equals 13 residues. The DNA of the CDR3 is TGTGCCAGCAGTCGAGTCAGCTCCTACGAGCAGTACTTC. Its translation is CASSRVSSYEQYF.

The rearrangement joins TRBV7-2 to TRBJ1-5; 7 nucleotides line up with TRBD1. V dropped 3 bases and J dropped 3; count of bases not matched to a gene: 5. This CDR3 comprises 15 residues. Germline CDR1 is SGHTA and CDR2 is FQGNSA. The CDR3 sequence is CASSLPGTANQPQHF. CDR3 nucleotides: TGTGCCAGCAGCTTGCCCGGGACAGCCAATCAGCCCCAGCATTTT.

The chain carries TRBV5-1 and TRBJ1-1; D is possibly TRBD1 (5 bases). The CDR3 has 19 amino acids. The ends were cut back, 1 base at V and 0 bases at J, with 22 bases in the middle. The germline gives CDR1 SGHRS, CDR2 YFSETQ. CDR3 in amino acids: CASSLTPGGRTKLNTEAFF. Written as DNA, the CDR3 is TGCGCCAGCAGCTTGACCCCTGGGGGACGGACTAAACTGAACACTGAAGCTTTCTTT.

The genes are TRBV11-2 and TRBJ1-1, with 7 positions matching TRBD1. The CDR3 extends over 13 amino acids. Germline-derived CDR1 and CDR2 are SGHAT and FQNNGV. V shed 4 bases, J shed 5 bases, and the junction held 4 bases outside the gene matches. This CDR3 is CASSSDRRTEAFF. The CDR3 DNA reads TGTGCCAGCAGCTCGGACAGGAGGACTGAAGCTTTCTTT.

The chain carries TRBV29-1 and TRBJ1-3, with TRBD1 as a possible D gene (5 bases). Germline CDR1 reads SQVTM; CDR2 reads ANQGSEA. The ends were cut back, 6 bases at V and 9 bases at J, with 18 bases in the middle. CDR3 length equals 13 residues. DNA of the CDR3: TGCAGCGTAGTCCGGGACCCCAGAACCACCATATATTTT. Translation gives CSVVRDPRTTIYF.

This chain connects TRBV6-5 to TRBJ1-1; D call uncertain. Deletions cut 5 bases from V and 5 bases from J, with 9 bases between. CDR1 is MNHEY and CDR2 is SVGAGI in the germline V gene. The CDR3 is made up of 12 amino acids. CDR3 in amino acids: CASSGERTEAFF. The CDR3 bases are TGTGCCAGCAGTGGCGAAAGGACTGAAGCTTTCTTT.

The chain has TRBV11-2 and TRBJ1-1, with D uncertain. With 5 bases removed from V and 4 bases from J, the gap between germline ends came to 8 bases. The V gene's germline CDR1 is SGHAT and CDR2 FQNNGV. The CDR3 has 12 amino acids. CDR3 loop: CASSLLGTEAFF. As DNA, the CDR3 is TGTGCCAGCAGCCTCCTCGGCACTGAAGCTTTCTTT.

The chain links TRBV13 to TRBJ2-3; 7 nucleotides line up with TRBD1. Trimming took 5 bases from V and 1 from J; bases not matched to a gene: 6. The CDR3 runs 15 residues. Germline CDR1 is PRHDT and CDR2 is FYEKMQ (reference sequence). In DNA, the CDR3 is TGTGCCAGCAGCCTTAGCCAGGGGGGCACAGATACGCAGTATTTT. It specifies CASSLSQGGTDTQYF.

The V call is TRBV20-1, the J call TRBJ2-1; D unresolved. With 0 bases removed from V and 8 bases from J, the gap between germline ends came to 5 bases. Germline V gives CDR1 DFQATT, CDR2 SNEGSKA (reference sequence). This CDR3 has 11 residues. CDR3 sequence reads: CSARDTHEQFF. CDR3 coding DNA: TGCAGTGCTAGAGATACACATGAGCAGTTCTTC.

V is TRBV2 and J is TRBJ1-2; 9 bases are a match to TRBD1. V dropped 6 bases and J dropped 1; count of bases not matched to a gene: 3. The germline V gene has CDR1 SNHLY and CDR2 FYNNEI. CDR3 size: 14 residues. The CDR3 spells CASRVTGGNYGYTF. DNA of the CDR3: TGTGCCAGCAGGGTGACAGGGGGTAACTATGGCTACACCTTC.

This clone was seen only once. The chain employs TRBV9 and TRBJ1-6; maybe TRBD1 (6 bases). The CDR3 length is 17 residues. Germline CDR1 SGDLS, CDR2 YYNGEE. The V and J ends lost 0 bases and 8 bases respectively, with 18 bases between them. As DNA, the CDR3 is TGTGCCAGCAGCGTAGGAGGGGGAGGGACGAAAGATTCACCCCTCCACTTT. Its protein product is CASSVGGGGTKDSPLHF. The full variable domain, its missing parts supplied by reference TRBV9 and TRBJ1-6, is DSGVTQTPKHLITATGQRVTLRCSPRSGDLSVYWYQQSLDQGLQFLIQYYNGEERAKGNILERFSAQQFPDLHSELNLSSLELGDSALYFCASSVGGGGTKDSPLHFGNGTRLTVT.

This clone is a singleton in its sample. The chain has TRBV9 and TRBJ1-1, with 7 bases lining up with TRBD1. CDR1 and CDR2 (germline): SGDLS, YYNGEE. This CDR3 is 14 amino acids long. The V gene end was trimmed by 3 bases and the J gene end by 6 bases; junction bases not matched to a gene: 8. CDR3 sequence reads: CASSEVGTAPEAFF. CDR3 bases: TGTGCCAGCAGCGAAGTTGGGACAGCTCCTGAAGCTTTCTTT.

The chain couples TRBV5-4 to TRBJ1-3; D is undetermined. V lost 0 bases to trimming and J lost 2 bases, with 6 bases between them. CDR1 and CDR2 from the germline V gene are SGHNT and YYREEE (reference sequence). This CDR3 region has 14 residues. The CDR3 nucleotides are TGTGCCAGCAGCTTGGTGGGGACTGGAAACACCATATATTTT. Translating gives CASSLVGTGNTIYF. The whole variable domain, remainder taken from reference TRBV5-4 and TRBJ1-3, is ETGVTQSPTHLIKTRGQQVTLRCSSQSGHNTVSWYQQALGQGPQFIFQYYREEENGRGNFPPRFSGLQFPNYSSELNVNALELDDSALYLCASSLVGTGNTIYFGEGSWLTVV.

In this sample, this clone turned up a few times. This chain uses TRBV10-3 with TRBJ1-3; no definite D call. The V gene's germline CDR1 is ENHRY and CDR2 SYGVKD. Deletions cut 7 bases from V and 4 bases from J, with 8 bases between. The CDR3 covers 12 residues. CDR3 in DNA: TGTGCCATCACTAACCCCGGAAACACCATATATTTT. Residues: CAITNPGNTIYF.

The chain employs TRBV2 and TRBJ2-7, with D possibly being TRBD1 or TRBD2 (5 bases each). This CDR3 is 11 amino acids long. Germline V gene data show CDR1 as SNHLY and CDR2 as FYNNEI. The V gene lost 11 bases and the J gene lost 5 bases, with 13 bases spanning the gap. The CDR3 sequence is CASSRGHEQYF. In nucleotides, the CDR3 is TGTGCCTCCTCCCGGGGACACGAGCAGTACTTC.

CDR3 coding DNA: TGTGCCAGTAGTACCCCGACAGGGCTACAAGAGACCCAGTACTTC. Its translation is CASSTPTGLQETQYF. The rearrangement uses TRBV19 and TRBJ2-5, with 7 bases aligning to TRBD1. This CDR3 is 15 amino acids long. CDR1 is LNHDA, CDR2 SQIVND, per germline (reference sequence). V was pared by 4 bases and J by 2 bases, with 7 bases of the junction left unmatched.